These 3 T cell receptor beta chains originate from one sample sequenced in a study of response to subunit inactivated influenza vaccine. MiXCR was run by TCRdb on the RT-PCR reads, yielding one entry per CDR3 protein. This repertoire shows over 400,000 distinct CDR3 sequences, under 15% found once; its top ten account for around 13%. This specimen was PBMCs from blood, taken roughly 46 days after vaccination. These receptors came from a man aged 50 or older who received an inactivated influenza vaccine.

This clonotype was found a few times. The CDR3 sequence is CSASHPGTGAYEQYF. DNA of the CDR3: TGCAGTGCTAGTCATCCCGGGACAGGCGCCTACGAGCAGTACTTC. This sequence joins TRBV20-1 and TRBJ2-7; 8 bases match TRBD1. J gave up 2 bases and V 3 bases, and 9 bases lay outside the gene matches. Germline V gene data show CDR1 as DFQATT and CDR2 as SNEGSKA (reference sequence). The CDR3 contains 15 residues.

The chain links TRBV2 to TRBJ1-2; TRBD1 might be the D (6 bases). V lost 1 base and J lost 4, with 7 bases in between. Germline V gene data show CDR1 as SNHLY and CDR2 as FYNNEI. This CDR3 is built from 13 residues. The CDR3 loop is CASSEGGAYGYTF. In nucleotides, the CDR3 is TGTGCCAGCAGTGAAGGGGGGGCCTATGGCTACACCTTC.

This rearrangement joins TRBV13 to TRBJ2-5, with D uncertain. V was shortened by 5 bases and J by 5 bases, with 9 bases between the two germline ends. Per the germline V gene, CDR1 is PRHDT and CDR2 is FYEKMQ (reference sequence). This CDR3 contains 12 residues. CDR3 in amino acids: CASSGKEETQYF. CDR3 nucleotides: TGTGCCAGCAGCGGAAAGGAGGAGACCCAGTACTTC.